This T cell receptor (beta chain) was profiled in a study of T-cell memory formation after mild COVID-19. About the study: Each donor largely had its own TCR clusters.

MiXCR, run by TCRdb on the 5' RACE reads, gives a single entry per CDR3 protein. The table has around 250,000 distinct CDR3 sequences, about a sixth seen once. CDR1 and CDR2 from the germline V gene are GTSNPN and SVGIG (reference sequence). The CDR3 loop spans 16 amino acids. The V and J ends lost 5 bases and 0 bases, in that order; junction bases with no gene match: 5. General study findings and limits: Pre-infection memory contained some responding clones, which suggested that cross-reactive memory had joined. Day 15 to 85 contracting clones showed balanced CD4/CD8; later expanders leaned CD4+.

This clonotype was recorded many times. The antigen is unknown. The TCR originated in a man younger than 35 who had mild COVID-19 (a few samples of this study predate the infection). Cell type and time point are not known. The sample consisted of PBMCs or a T cell subset sorted from them (not recorded which). The chain couples TRBV30 to TRBJ2-6, with 9 bases identical to TRBD1. The CDR3 region is CAWAGQGTSGANVLTF. In nucleotides, the CDR3 is TGTGCCTGGGCGGGACAGGGAACCTCTGGGGCCAACGTCCTGACTTTC.